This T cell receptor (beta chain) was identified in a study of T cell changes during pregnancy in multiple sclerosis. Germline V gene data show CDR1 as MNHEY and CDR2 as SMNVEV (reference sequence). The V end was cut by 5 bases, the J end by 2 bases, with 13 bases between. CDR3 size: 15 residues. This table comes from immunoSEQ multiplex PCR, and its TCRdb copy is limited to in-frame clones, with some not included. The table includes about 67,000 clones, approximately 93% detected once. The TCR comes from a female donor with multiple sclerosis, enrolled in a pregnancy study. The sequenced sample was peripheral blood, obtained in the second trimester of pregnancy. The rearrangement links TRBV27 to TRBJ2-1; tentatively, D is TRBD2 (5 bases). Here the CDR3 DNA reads TGTGCCAGCAGTCCGTTCAGCGGAGCCTACAATGAGCAGTTCTTC. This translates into CASSPFSGAYNEQFF.